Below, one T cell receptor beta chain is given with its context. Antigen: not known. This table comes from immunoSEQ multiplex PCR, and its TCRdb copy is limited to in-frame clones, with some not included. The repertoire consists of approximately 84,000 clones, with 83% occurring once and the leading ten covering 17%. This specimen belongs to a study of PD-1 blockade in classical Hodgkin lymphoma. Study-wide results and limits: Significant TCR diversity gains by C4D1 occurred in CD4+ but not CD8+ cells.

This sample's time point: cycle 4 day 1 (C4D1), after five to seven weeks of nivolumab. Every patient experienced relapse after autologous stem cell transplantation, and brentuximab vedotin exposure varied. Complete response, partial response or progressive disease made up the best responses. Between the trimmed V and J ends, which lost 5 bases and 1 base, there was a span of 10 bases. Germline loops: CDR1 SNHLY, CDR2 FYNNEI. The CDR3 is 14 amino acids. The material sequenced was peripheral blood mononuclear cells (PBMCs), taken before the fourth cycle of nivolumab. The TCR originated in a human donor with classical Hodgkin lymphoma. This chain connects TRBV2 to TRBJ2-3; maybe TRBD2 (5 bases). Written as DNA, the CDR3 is TGTGCCAGCAGTATTCGGGGAGGCACAGATACGCAGTATTTT. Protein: CASSIRGGTDTQYF.